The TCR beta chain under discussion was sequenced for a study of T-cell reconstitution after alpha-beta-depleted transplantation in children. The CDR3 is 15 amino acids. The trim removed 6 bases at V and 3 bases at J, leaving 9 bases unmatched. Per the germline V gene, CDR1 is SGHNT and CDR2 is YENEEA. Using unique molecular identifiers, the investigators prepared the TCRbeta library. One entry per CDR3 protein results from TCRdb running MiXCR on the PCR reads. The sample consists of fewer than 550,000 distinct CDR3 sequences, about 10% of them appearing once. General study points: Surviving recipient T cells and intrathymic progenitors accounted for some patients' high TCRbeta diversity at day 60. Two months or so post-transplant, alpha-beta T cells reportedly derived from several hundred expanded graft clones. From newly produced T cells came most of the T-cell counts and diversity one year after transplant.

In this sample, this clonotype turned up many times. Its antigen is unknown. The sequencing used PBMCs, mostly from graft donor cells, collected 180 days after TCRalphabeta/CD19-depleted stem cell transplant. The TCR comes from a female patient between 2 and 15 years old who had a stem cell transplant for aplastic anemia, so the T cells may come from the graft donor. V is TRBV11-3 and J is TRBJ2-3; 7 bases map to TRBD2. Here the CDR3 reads CASRRRPGLTDTQYF. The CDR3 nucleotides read TGTGCCAGCAGACGCAGACCGGGACTAACAGATACGCAGTATTTT.